These 6 T cell receptor beta chains share one sample of origin, sequenced in a study of T cell responses to AZD1222 COVID-19 vaccine. The repertoire was sequenced with immunoSEQ multiplex PCR; TCRdb's copy has only in-frame clones and lacks some. The repertoire includes approximately 88,000 clones, roughly 89% of them detected once, and 4.5% to 5% sits in the top ten. The input for sequencing was peripheral blood, taken 28 days after the second AZD1222 dose. Receptor source: an adult who received the AZD1222 COVID-19 vaccine.

The gene calls are TRBV29-1 and TRBJ1-6; 9 nucleotides agree with TRBD1. V lost 6 bases to trimming and J lost 8 bases; unmatched junction nucleotides: 8. The germline gives CDR1 SQVTM, CDR2 ANQGSEA. CDR3 size: 14 residues. CDR3 coding DNA: TGCAGCGTCCGAAGGGACAGGGAGGATTCACCCCTCCACTTT. Protein: CSVRRDREDSPLHF. Full variable domain (outside the CDR3, taken from reference TRBV29-1 and TRBJ1-6): SAVISQKPSRDICQRGTSLTIQCQVDSQVTMMFWYRQQPGQSLTLIATANQGSEATYESGFVIDKFPISRPNLTFSTLTVSNMSPEDSSIYLCSVRRDREDSPLHFGNGTRLTVT.

J is TRBJ1-6 and V is TRBV15; tentatively, D is TRBD1 (5 bases). Trimming stripped 2 bases from V and 9 bases from J, with 8 bases between. The CDR3 runs 13 residues. Looked up from germline, CDR1 is LNHNV and CDR2 is YYDKDF (reference sequence). The CDR3 region is CATSRTTGSPLHF. In nucleotides, the CDR3 is TGTGCCACCAGCAGAACCACAGGTTCACCCCTCCACTTT. Supplemented by reference TRBV15 and TRBJ1-6, the full variable domain reads DAMVIQNPRYQVTQFGKPVTLSCSQTLNHNVMYWYQQKSSQAPKLLFHYYDKDFNNEADTPDNFQSRRPNTSFCFLDIRSPGLGDTAMYLCATSRTTGSPLHFGNGTRLTVT.

The chain carries TRBV2 and TRBJ2-5, with a weak D call TRBD1 (6 bases). The CDR3 runs 15 residues. Germline CDR1 reads SNHLY; CDR2 reads FYNNEI. V was clipped by 6 bases and J by 3 bases, with 17 bases between them. CDR3: CASRQGTFPEETQYF. Here the CDR3 DNA reads TGTGCCAGCAGACAGGGAACCTTTCCTGAAGAGACCCAGTACTTC. Supplemented by reference TRBV2 and TRBJ2-5, the full variable domain reads EPEVTQTPSHQVTQMGQEVILRCVPISNHLYFYWYRQILGQKVEFLVSFYNNEISEKSEIFDDQFSVERPDGSNFTLKIRSTKLEDSAMYFCASRQGTFPEETQYFGPGTRLLVL.

The chain combines TRBV4-2 with TRBJ1-5; D is possibly TRBD1 (6 bases). Deletions cut 1 base from V and 6 bases from J, with 16 bases between. The germline CDR1 and CDR2 sequences are LGHNA and YNFKEQ. The CDR3 is 16 residues long. The CDR3 is CASSQAYRDAGQPQHF. DNA for the CDR3: TGTGCCAGCAGCCAAGCTTACAGGGATGCGGGTCAGCCCCAGCATTTT.

This chain uses TRBV6-2 or TRBV6-3 with TRBJ2-5, with no clear D. This CDR3 region has 12 residues. Germline V gene sequence: CDR1 MNHEY, CDR2 SVGEGT. Deletions cut 2 bases from V and 2 bases from J, with 3 bases between. The CDR3, as DNA: TGTGCCAGCAGTTACGGGCAAGAGACCCAGTACTTC. Translated: CASSYGQETQYF.

This chain joins TRBV11-2 and TRBJ2-2, with a possible D match to TRBD1 (5 bases). The CDR3 loop spans 15 amino acids. The germline V and J ends were trimmed by 2 bases and 1 base, with 8 bases remaining between them. Germline V gene data show CDR1 as SGHAT and CDR2 as FQNNGV. CDR3 nucleotide sequence: TGTGCCAGCAGCTTATGGGGCAAGAACACCGGGGAGCTGTTTTTT. It encodes CASSLWGKNTGELFF.